These 15 T cell receptor beta chains came from one sample sequenced in a study of blood T cell repertoires in COVID-19 (TCRdb year 2020). To prepare the library, the immunoSEQ multiplex PCR assay was applied. As stored in TCRdb, this immuneACCESS dataset retains in-frame rearrangements with V and J assigned. A fraction of the clones does not appear; measured against another copy, unresolved V genes explain less than half of the discrepancy, and the remainder lacks a known reason. This sample holds around 200,000 clones; roughly 85% were observed only once. Jointly, the top ten make up roughly 6.2% of the sample. The material sequenced was PBMCs or T cells enriched from blood (not recorded which). These receptors were collected from a middle-aged man who had recovered from COVID-19.

This rearrangement joins TRBV3-1 (or the pseudogene TRBV3-2) to TRBJ2-2; 7 bases map to TRBD1. Germline-derived CDR1 and CDR2 are LGHDT and YNNKEL (reference sequence). With V trimmed by 3 bases and J by 3 bases, 10 bases remained unmatched. The CDR3 is 17 amino acids. The CDR3 DNA follows: TGTGCCAGCAGCCAGATTTCCGGGACAGTGCACACCGGGGAGCTGTTTTTT. Translating it yields CASSQISGTVHTGELFF.

The rearrangement uses TRBV18 and TRBJ1-3; D is uncertain. This CDR3 is built from 14 residues. Germline V gene data show CDR1 as KGHSH and CDR2 as LQKENI. Deletions cut 2 bases from V and 0 bases from J, with 5 bases between. The CDR3 nucleotides are TGTGCCAGCTCACCAGAGGGCTCTGGAAACACCATATATTTT. Protein product: CASSPEGSGNTIYF.

This clone was seen only once. The V call is TRBV28, the J call TRBJ1-1; weak D call: TRBD1 (5 bases). The germline V and J ends were trimmed by 2 bases and 0 bases, with 13 bases remaining between them. The CDR3 runs to 16 residues. Germline values: CDR1 MDHEN, CDR2 SYDVKM. CDR3 sequence: CASSLGLGRVNTEAFF. CDR3 nucleotides: TGTGCCAGCAGTTTAGGGCTGGGCAGGGTGAACACTGAAGCTTTCTTT.

As regards this clone: This likely reflects a read error, since a far larger clone is one base away. For the CDR3, the DNA is TGTGCCAGCAGTGAGGGACAGAACACCGGGGAGCTGTTTTTT. This sequence encodes CASSEGQNTGELFF. The chain is built from TRBV2 and TRBJ2-2, with D tentatively TRBD1 (6 bases). The CDR3 consists of 14 residues. Per the germline V gene, CDR1 is SNHLY and CDR2 is FYNNEI. The V end lost 3 bases, the J end lost 1 base, and 6 bases lay between the germline ends.

The genes are TRBV7-8 and TRBJ1-1, with 8 bases matching TRBD1. Unmatched junction bases numbered 3, after V lost 4 bases and J lost 2 bases. CDR3 length: 14 amino acids. Looked up from germline, CDR1 is SGHVS and CDR2 is FQNEAQ. In DNA form, the CDR3 reads TGTGCCAGCAGCTCGGACAGGGTTAACACTGAAGCTTTCTTT. Translated: CASSSDRVNTEAFF.

The chain combines TRBV25-1 with TRBJ2-5; tentative D call: TRBD1 (5 bases). The V end was cut by 8 bases, the J end by 5 bases, with 18 bases between. Looked up from germline, CDR1 is MGHDK and CDR2 is SYGVNS. This CDR3 has 14 residues. DNA of the CDR3: TGTGCCAGCCTTCACTCCAGGGTATACGAGACCCAGTACTTC. Translating gives CASLHSRVYETQYF.

The chain couples TRBV12-3 or TRBV12-4 to TRBJ1-5; D is unclear. The CDR3 length is 10 residues. V lost 8 bases to trimming and J lost 7 bases, with 6 bases between them. The CDR3 nucleotides read TGTGCCAGCGGAGGGCAGCCCCAGCATTTT. Translated: CASGGQPQHF.

This clone is a singleton in its sample. The chain couples TRBV28 to TRBJ1-4, with D perhaps TRBD1 (6 bases). Germline CDR1 reads MDHEN; CDR2 reads SYDVKM. With 4 bases removed from V and 9 bases from J, the gap between germline ends came to 12 bases. CDR3 length: 13 amino acids. Here the CDR3 DNA reads TGTGCCAGCAGTTCCCCCGGACAGCAAAAACTGTTTTTT. It yields the protein CASSSPGQQKLFF.

This chain uses TRBV7-3 with TRBJ2-1, with 8 positions matching TRBD2. The germline V gene has CDR1 SGHTA and CDR2 FQGTGA. After removal of 5 bases from V and 7 bases from J, the junction contained 10 bases not matched to a gene. The CDR3 has 15 amino acids. CDR3 nucleotide sequence: TGTGCCAGCAGCCCTTGGTTTAGCGGGGTAAATGAGCAGTTCTTC. Amino acids: CASSPWFSGVNEQFF.

The chain links TRBV10-1 to TRBJ2-3; 9 positions agree with TRBD2. The trim removed 5 bases at V and 10 bases at J, leaving 7 bases unmatched. CDR1 is WNHNN, CDR2 SYGVQD, per germline (reference sequence). The CDR3 contains 13 residues. CDR3 loop: CASSSSAGGAQYF. Written as DNA, the CDR3 is TGCGCCAGCAGTTCCTCCGCGGGAGGGGCGCAGTATTTT.

The chain is built from TRBV19 and TRBJ2-1; 7 bases are shared with TRBD2. This CDR3 has 15 residues. V dropped 6 bases and J dropped 2; count of bases not matched to a gene: 7. In germline, CDR1 is LNHDA, CDR2 SQIVND (reference sequence). The CDR3 reads CASSRTSDTYNEQFF. DNA for the CDR3: TGTGCCAGTAGCCGTACTAGCGACACCTACAATGAGCAGTTCTTC.

This rearrangement joins TRBV12-3 or TRBV12-4 to TRBJ1-2; perhaps TRBD1 as D (6 bases). The V end lost 3 bases, the J end lost 4 bases, and 9 bases lay between the germline ends. This CDR3 contains 13 residues. The CDR3 loop is CASSLTGPYGYTF. CDR3 DNA sequence: TGTGCCAGCAGTTTGACAGGACCCTATGGCTACACCTTC.

Regarding this clone: Other DNA sequences of this sample code for an identical CDR3. The V and J genes are TRBV15 and TRBJ2-1; possible D gene TRBD2, 6 bases. Germline V gives CDR1 LNHNV, CDR2 YYDKDF (reference sequence). V shed 0 bases and J shed 5 bases, with 8 bases lying between them. This CDR3 spans 14 amino acids. The CDR3: CATSRDGGNNEQFF. The DNA for the CDR3 is TGTGCCACCAGCAGAGATGGAGGGAACAATGAGCAGTTCTTC.

Only a few counts were recorded for this clone. This chain joins TRBV11-2 and TRBJ2-5; possible D gene TRBD2, 5 bases. The CDR3 length is 16 residues. The germline V and J ends were trimmed by 8 bases and 1 base, with 20 bases remaining between them. The germline gives CDR1 SGHAT, CDR2 FQNNGV. CDR3 nucleotides: TGTGCCAGCGGACGAAGGGTCAAGGCGGGCCAAGAGACCCAGTACTTC. This codes for CASGRRVKAGQETQYF.

V is TRBV7-3 and J is TRBJ2-3; TRBD2 aligns across 9 bases. Germline V lookup: CDR1 SGHTA, CDR2 FQGTGA. The V gene end was trimmed by 5 bases and the J gene end by 6 bases; junction bases not matched to a gene: 6. The CDR3 extends over 14 amino acids. In nucleotides, the CDR3 is TGTGCCAGCAGCCCCAGCGGGAGGTCGGATACGCAGTATTTT. Amino acids: CASSPSGRSDTQYF.